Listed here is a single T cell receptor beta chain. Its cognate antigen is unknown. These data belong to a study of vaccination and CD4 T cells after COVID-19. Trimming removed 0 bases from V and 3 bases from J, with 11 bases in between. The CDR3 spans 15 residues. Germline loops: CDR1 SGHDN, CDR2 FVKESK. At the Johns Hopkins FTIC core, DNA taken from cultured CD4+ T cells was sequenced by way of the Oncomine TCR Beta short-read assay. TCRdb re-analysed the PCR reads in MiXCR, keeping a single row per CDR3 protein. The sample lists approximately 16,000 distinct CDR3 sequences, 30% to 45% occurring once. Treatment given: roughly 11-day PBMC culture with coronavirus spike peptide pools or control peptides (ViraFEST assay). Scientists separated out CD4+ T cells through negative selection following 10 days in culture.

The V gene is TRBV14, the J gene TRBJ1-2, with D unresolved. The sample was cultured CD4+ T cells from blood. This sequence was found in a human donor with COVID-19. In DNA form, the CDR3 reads TGTGCCAGCAGCCAAGAGGTCCACAGCGACTATGGCTACACCTTC. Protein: CASSQEVHSDYGYTF. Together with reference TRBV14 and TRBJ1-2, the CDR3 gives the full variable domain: EAGVTQFPSHSVIEKGQTVTLRCDPISGHDNLYWYRRVMGKEIKFLLHFVKESKQDESGMPNNRFLAERTGGTYSTLKVQPAELEDSGVYFCASSQEVHSDYGYTFGSGTRLTVV.